Sequencing of this T cell receptor beta chain was carried out in a study of blood T cell repertoires in COVID-19. About the research overall: Samples of COVID-19 (acute and convalescent) were obtained from the United States, Italy and Spain. PBMCs, B-cell-depleted T cells, or T cells provided the cDNA or gDNA that made up the material.

How the authors handled the data: Estimation of nucleated cell counts relied on the amplification of reference gene primers. Some clones are missing from TCRdb's copy, which holds only in-frame ones; the method was immunoSEQ multiplex PCR. V and J calls plus clone size are reproduced from that table; the DNA served to infer D and trimming. This table holds about 440,000 clones, roughly 91% found once. Germline V lookup: CDR1 MGHDK, CDR2 SYGVNS. The CDR3 is made up of 12 amino acids. V lost 4 bases to trimming and J lost 8 bases, with 11 bases between them. The origin of this receptor is a woman in her twenties or thirties with acute or convalescent COVID-19. V and J are TRBV25-1 and TRBJ1-2; TRBD1 is a possible D gene (6 bases). Sequenced: peripheral blood. The CDR3 is CASSGTGLGYTF. The DNA for the CDR3 is TGTGCCAGCAGTGGTACAGGGTTAGGCTACACCTTC.